These 4 T cell receptor beta chains were all obtained from the same sample, sequenced in a study of blood T cell repertoires in COVID-19. Assay: immunoSEQ multiplex PCR; the TCRdb copy retains only in-frame clones and omits some. Of about 140,000 clones in the sample, 80% to 90% are singletons; the top ten hold 37%. The sequencing sample was made of peripheral blood. The source of these receptors is a man between 50 and 59 years old who had recovered from COVID-19.

The genes are TRBV5-5 and TRBJ1-5; D possibly corresponds to TRBD1 (5 bases). CDR1 SGHKS and CDR2 YYEKEE come from the germline V gene (reference sequence). Trimming pared 3 bases from V and 0 bases from J, leaving 13 bases between. The CDR3 is 16 amino acids. For the CDR3, the DNA is TGTGCCAGCAGCTCCCGGGACTTATATAGCAATCAGCCCCAGCATTTT. The encoded protein is CASSSRDLYSNQPQHF.

V gene TRBV5-4 combines with J gene TRBJ2-7, with 7 bases identical to TRBD2. V trimming: 1 base; J trimming: 6 bases; junction bases outside the gene matches: 10. The CDR3 is made up of 15 amino acids. CDR1 and CDR2 from the germline V gene are SGHNT and YYREEE (reference sequence). The DNA for the CDR3 is TGTGCCAGCAGCTTGACGGACACGGTAGCGGGCGAGCAGTACTTC. Its translation: CASSLTDTVAGEQYF.

The rearrangement links TRBV5-1 to TRBJ2-5, with 7 nucleotides matching TRBD1. The CDR3 is 14 amino acids. With V trimmed by 5 bases and J by 1 base, 5 bases remained unmatched. Germline assignment: CDR1 SGHRS and CDR2 YFSETQ. The CDR3 spells CASSYGQVQETQYF. The CDR3 DNA follows: TGCGCCAGCAGTTACGGACAGGTCCAAGAGACCCAGTACTTC.

The chain has TRBV27 and TRBJ2-3; perhaps TRBD2 as D (5 bases). This CDR3 has 18 residues. Trimming shortened V by 2 bases and J by 2 bases, and 20 bases separated the two germline ends. Germline loops: CDR1 MNHEY, CDR2 SMNVEV (reference sequence). For the CDR3, the DNA is TGTGCCAGCAGTTTACTCCCCCAACTAGTGAGGGACACAGATACGCAGTATTTT. This encodes CASSLLPQLVRDTDTQYF.